A selection of T cell receptor beta chains follows, all from one sample in a study of T cell responses to AZD1222 COVID-19 vaccine. TCRdb's copy holds only in-frame clones and misses some; the assay was immunoSEQ multiplex PCR. The sample carries under 200,000 clones, about 90% recorded once. The sequencing here drew on peripheral blood, taken on day 0 of AZD1222 vaccination. The receptor set was obtained from an adult in good health. Both conserved end residues are part of each CDR3. A D gene is named only where the DNA matches it firmly. Rows may omit the clone size; those that give it use once, few, many or a size class.

>14|TRBJ2-3|TRBV7-9|-|-
TGTGCCAGCAGCCTCAGAGGGGCCGTGGATACGCAGTATTTT
CASSLRGAVDTQYF
>13|TRBJ1-1|TRBV3-1/TRBV3-2|-|-
TGTGCCAGCAGCCACCAGGGGAACACTGAAGCTTTCTTT
CASSHQGNTEAFF
>17|TRBJ2-2|TRBV3-1/TRBV3-2|-|TRBD2
TGTGCCAGCAGCGATCTCACGGGAGCGGGGATAACCGGGGAGCTGTTTTTT
CASSDLTGAGITGELFF
>14|TRBJ1-2|TRBV19|-|-
TGTGCCAGTAGTATTATTTGGGACTCGGATGGCTACACCTTC
CASSIIWDSDGYTF
>16|TRBJ2-6|TRBV10-3|-|TRBD1
TGTGCCGTGAGGACAGGGGGCTTGTCTGGGGCCAACGTCCTGACTTTC
CAVRTGGLSGANVLTF
>13|TRBJ2-3|TRBV19|-|-
TGTGCCAGTAGTATTACAGGCACAGATACGCAGTATTTT
CASSITGTDTQYF
>14|TRBJ2-1|TRBV10-3|-|-
TGTGCCATCAGGGACTTAAACAGACCGGGAGCTCAGTTCTTC
CAIRDLNRPGAQFF
>15|TRBJ1-5|TRBV30|-|-
TGTGCCTGGAGTTTTCAGGGGCCCCTAAATCAGCCCCAGCATTTT
CAWSFQGPLNQPQHF
>15|TRBJ2-3|TRBV9|-|-
TGTGCCAGCAGCGTAGGAGGGAGGCCCTTGAGTGAGCAGTATTTT
CASSVGGRPLSEQYF
>13|TRBJ2-1|TRBV29-1|once|TRBD2
TGCAGCGTTGAGCTAGCGGTAGACAATGAGCAGTTCTTC
CSVELAVDNEQFF
>15|TRBJ1-5|TRBV5-5|-|-
TGTGCCAGCAGCCCAGACAGTTATAGCAATCAGCCCCAGCATTTT
CASSPDSYSNQPQHF
>15|TRBJ1-2|TRBV3-1/TRBV3-2|-|TRBD1
TGTGCCAGCAGCCAAACGCCGGGACAGGGTAATGGCTACACCTTC
CASSQTPGQGNGYTF
>16|TRBJ1-3|TRBV9|-|-
TGTGCCAGCAGCGGGGAGGGCCCGAGCTCTGGAAACACCATATATTTT
CASSGEGPSSGNTIYF
>13|TRBJ2-7|TRBV7-2|-|-
TGTGCCAGCAGCACACAAACAGGAGAAGGACAGTACTTC
CASSTQTGEGQYF
>14|TRBJ1-2|TRBV30|-|-
TGTGCCTGGAGTGTAACCCATGGGGGAACTGGCTACACCTTC
CAWSVTHGGTGYTF